This is a list of T cell receptor beta chains from one sample in a study of blood T cell repertoires in COVID-19. Repertoires were generated with immunoSEQ multiplex PCR, while TCRdb's copy carries only in-frame clones and drops some. This sample carries 65,000 to 70,000 clones, roughly 79% of them seen once, and the ten largest clones take approximately 50%. The sequencing sample was made of peripheral blood. These receptor sequences come from a human donor in a cohort sampled during active COVID-19. The CDR3 runs from the conserved cysteine through the conserved F or W. Each record gives: J gene, V gene, clone size, D gene, CDR3 length, CDR3 DNA, CDR3 protein. D genes are given only for firm matches. A clone size is listed for some rows: how often the clone was seen (once, few, many), or a class if it is expanded.

J: TRBJ2-6
V: TRBV10-3
size: NA
D: TRBD1
length: 19
DNA: TGTGCCATCAGTGAGACGGGGACAGACTCTTTCTCTGGGGCCAACGTCCTGACTTTC
CDR3: CAISETGTDSFSGANVLTF

J: TRBJ1-2
V: TRBV7-9
size: NA
D: TRBD1
length: 12
DNA: TGTGCCAGCAGCGCCACAGGGGATGGCTACACCTTC
CDR3: CASSATGDGYTF

J: TRBJ1-5
V: TRBV7-9
size: NA
D: NA
length: 14
DNA: TGTGCCAGCAGCTCCCTTCAGGGGAGTCAGCCCCAGCATTTT
CDR3: CASSSLQGSQPQHF

J: TRBJ1-2
V: TRBV2
size: NA
D: NA
length: 12
DNA: TGTGCCACGGGGAGTGCCAACTATGGCTACACCTTC
CDR3: CATGSANYGYTF

J: TRBJ2-7
V: TRBV7-2
size: NA
D: TRBD2
length: 16
DNA: TGTGCCAGCAGCTTAGACGGACTAGCGGGACCCTCGGGGCAGTACTTC
CDR3: CASSLDGLAGPSGQYF

J: TRBJ2-3
V: TRBV24-1
size: NA
D: NA
length: 14
DNA: TGTGCCACCAGTGATTTCAGGGGTCGAGATACGCAGTATTTT
CDR3: CATSDFRGRDTQYF

J: TRBJ2-6
V: TRBV27
size: NA
D: NA
length: 16
DNA: TGTGCCAGCAGCCGAGCGCTGGAGGCTGGGGCCAACGTCCTGACTTTC
CDR3: CASSRALEAGANVLTF

J: TRBJ2-7
V: TRBV28
size: few
D: NA
length: 11
DNA: TGTGCCAGCAGTGACAACTACGAGCAGTACTTC
CDR3: CASSDNYEQYF

J: TRBJ1-4
V: TRBV4-2
size: few
D: TRBD1
length: 13
DNA: TGTGCCAGCAGCGGGACAGGAGATGAAAAACTGTTTTTT
CDR3: CASSGTGDEKLFF

J: TRBJ1-4
V: TRBV18
size: NA
D: TRBD1
length: 17
DNA: TGTGCCAGCTCACCACAGGCCAGGGGGACAACTAATGAAAAACTGTTTTTT
CDR3: CASSPQARGTTNEKLFF

J: TRBJ2-7
V: TRBV4-2
size: NA
D: NA
length: 15
DNA: TGTGCCAGCAGCCAAGTAGGCAGGGCTGTCTACGAGCAGTACTTC
CDR3: CASSQVGRAVYEQYF

J: TRBJ1-4
V: TRBV28
size: NA
D: TRBD1
length: 15
DNA: TGTGCCAGCAGAGCGCACAGGGGGCCGGTTGAAAAACTGTTTTTT
CDR3: CASRAHRGPVEKLFF

J: TRBJ2-7
V: TRBV5-4
size: NA
D: TRBD2
length: 15
DNA: TGTGCCAGCAGCCCGCGGACTAGCGGGCATAACGAGCAGTACTTC
CDR3: CASSPRTSGHNEQYF

J: TRBJ2-1
V: TRBV25-1
size: NA
D: NA
length: 14
DNA: TGTGCCAGTAGCCGGGACACCTCCTACAATGAGCAGTTCTTC
CDR3: CASSRDTSYNEQFF

J: TRBJ2-4
V: TRBV24-1
size: NA
D: TRBD1
length: 15
DNA: TGTGCCACCAGTGACGGGGGACAGGGGATAGGCATTCAGTACTTC
CDR3: CATSDGGQGIGIQYF

J: TRBJ2-3
V: TRBV7-9
size: NA
D: TRBD1
length: 13
DNA: TGTGCCTCCCACGACCCCACAGGGGGAGCGCAGTATTTT
CDR3: CASHDPTGGAQYF

J: TRBJ2-7
V: TRBV28
size: few
D: NA
length: 12
DNA: TGTGCCAGCAACGCTGGCCTCTACGAGCAGTACTTC
CDR3: CASNAGLYEQYF

J: TRBJ1-2
V: TRBV20-1
size: NA
D: NA
length: 13
DNA: TGCAGTGCTAGTAGGGGGGGCGGCTATGGCTACACCTTC
CDR3: CSASRGGGYGYTF

J: TRBJ1-1
V: TRBV5-1
size: NA
D: TRBD1
length: 14
DNA: TGCGCCAGCAGCTTGGAGGGGGCGCGTACTGAAGCTTTCTTT
CDR3: CASSLEGARTEAFF

J: TRBJ2-1
V: TRBV9
size: NA
D: TRBD2
length: 16
DNA: TGTGCCAGCAGCGTATCTAGCGGGAGGACCTACAATGAGCAGTTCTTC
CDR3: CASSVSSGRTYNEQFF

J: TRBJ1-1
V: TRBV21-1
size: few
D: NA
length: 16
DNA: TGTGCCAGCAGCTCCCGGGACAGGGGGCGGGGCACTGAAGCTTTCTTT
CDR3: CASSSRDRGRGTEAFF

J: TRBJ1-1
V: TRBV12-2
size: few
D: NA
length: 17
DNA: TGTGCAAGTCGCTTCTACGGACAGGGGGGGAAGAACACTGAAGCTTTCTTT
CDR3: CASRFYGQGGKNTEAFF

J: TRBJ2-3
V: TRBV7-9
size: once
D: NA
length: 17
DNA: TGTGCCAGCAGCTTACCCATACTAGCTCCCGTATCAGATACGCAGTATTTT
CDR3: CASSLPILAPVSDTQYF

J: TRBJ2-7
V: TRBV18
size: NA
D: NA
length: 14
DNA: TGTGCCAGCTCACCAGCCACGGACAGCTACGAGCAGTACTTC
CDR3: CASSPATDSYEQYF

J: TRBJ2-5
V: TRBV5-1
size: NA
D: TRBD1
length: 14
DNA: TGCGCCAGCAGCCGAGGGGGCGCGGAGGAGACCCAGTACTTC
CDR3: CASSRGGAEETQYF

J: TRBJ2-7
V: TRBV5-4
size: NA
D: NA
length: 15
DNA: TGTGCCAGCAGCTTGCCTAGCCAAAACTCCTACGAGCAGTACTTC
CDR3: CASSLPSQNSYEQYF

J: TRBJ1-2
V: TRBV24-1
size: NA
D: TRBD1
length: 13
DNA: TGTGCCACCAGTGGGGGGACAGGCTATGGCTACACCTTC
CDR3: CATSGGTGYGYTF

J: TRBJ1-5
V: TRBV6-1
size: NA
D: NA
length: 15
DNA: TGTGCCAGCAGTGAAGGCTCAGGGCATAATCAGCCCCAGCATTTT
CDR3: CASSEGSGHNQPQHF

J: TRBJ1-1
V: TRBV2
size: NA
D: TRBD1
length: 14
DNA: TGTGCCAGCAGACCCACAGGGGGTATCCCGGTAGCTTTCTTT
CDR3: CASRPTGGIPVAFF

J: TRBJ1-4
V: TRBV7-2
size: NA
D: NA
length: 14
DNA: TGTGCCAGCAGCCCTCAGGGGAGTTTGGAAAAACTGTTTTTT
CDR3: CASSPQGSLEKLFF

J: TRBJ2-5
V: TRBV6-5
size: once
D: TRBD2
length: 15
DNA: TGTGCCAGCAGTCCTAGCGGGGGCCTCCAAGAGACCCAGTACTTC
CDR3: CASSPSGGLQETQYF

J: TRBJ1-3
V: TRBV5-1
size: once
D: TRBD1
length: 14
DNA: TGCGCCAGCAGCCCGCAGGGGGCTGGAAACACCATATATTTT
CDR3: CASSPQGAGNTIYF

J: TRBJ1-5
V: TRBV7-9
size: few
D: TRBD1
length: 14
DNA: TGTGCCAGCAGCTATACAGGGGCCAATCAGCCCCAGCATTTT
CDR3: CASSYTGANQPQHF

J: TRBJ2-7
V: TRBV30
size: NA
D: TRBD2
length: 14
DNA: TGTGCCTGGAGTAAGGATAGCGGGGGGTACGAGCAGTACTTC
CDR3: CAWSKDSGGYEQYF

J: TRBJ1-2
V: TRBV7-2
size: NA
D: NA
length: 16
DNA: TGTGCCAGCAGCTTAGCGGTTGGGGGAGGGTTGAGTGGCTACACCTTC
CDR3: CASSLAVGGGLSGYTF

J: TRBJ1-5
V: TRBV6-5
size: once
D: NA
length: 14
DNA: TGTGCCAGCAGCCCCGGGGGGGGAGGCCAGCCCCAGCATTTT
CDR3: CASSPGGGGQPQHF

J: TRBJ2-3
V: TRBV28
size: NA
D: NA
length: 12
DNA: TGTGCCAGCAGTTTAAGTCAGTATACGCAGTATTTT
CDR3: CASSLSQYTQYF

J: TRBJ1-4
V: TRBV6-5
size: NA
D: NA
length: 14
DNA: TGTGCCAGCAGTTACGGTGGGGGAGGGGAAAAACTGTTTTTT
CDR3: CASSYGGGGEKLFF

J: TRBJ2-7
V: TRBV18
size: NA
D: TRBD1
length: 13
DNA: TGTGCCAGCTCAGCAGACAGGGGCGGCGAGCAGTACTTC
CDR3: CASSADRGGEQYF

J: TRBJ2-6
V: TRBV19
size: NA
D: NA
length: 18
DNA: TGTGCCAGTAGTCCCCGTGGTAGCGTACAGACTGGGGCCAACGTCCTGACTTTC
CDR3: CASSPRGSVQTGANVLTF

J: TRBJ2-7
V: TRBV7-2
size: NA
D: NA
length: 15
DNA: TGTGCCAGCAGCTTAGAAGCGGGTGCTTACTACGAGCAGTACTTC
CDR3: CASSLEAGAYYEQYF

J: TRBJ1-3
V: TRBV9
size: NA
D: NA
length: 13
DNA: TGTGCCAGCAGCCCGGGATCCCGAAACACCATATATTTT
CDR3: CASSPGSRNTIYF